These T cell receptor beta chains were read from a single sample in a study of T cell repertoires in cytomegalovirus infection. TCRdb redid the calling of the reads with MiXCR, one entry per CDR3 protein. The sample lists 350,000 to 550,000 distinct CDR3 sequences, 31% seen once, with roughly an eighth in the top ten. The sequencing sample was made of PBMCs. Receptors originate from a human donor in good health (CMV status not recorded). Some clones in this sample may be carry-over from other donors' samples. The CDR3 runs from the conserved cysteine through the conserved F or W. Each record gives: D gene, clone size, J gene, V gene, CDR3 DNA, CDR3 protein. D genes are given only for firm matches. For some rows the clone size is stated as once, few or many, or as a class when expanded; others skip it.

TRBD2	few	TRBJ2-7	TRBV20-1	TGCAGTGCGCCCCCCGGGGGGTTTTCCTACGAGCAGTACTTC	CSAPPGGFSYEQYF
.	.	TRBJ2-1	TRBV2	TGTGCCAGCAGTTTCGACGCGAGCTCCTACAATGAGCAGTTCTTC	CASSFDASSYNEQFF
TRBD2	.	TRBJ2-7	TRBV20-1	TGCAGTGCTACGACCCTTAGCGGGGGAAGGTACGAGCAGTATTTC	CSATTLSGGRYEQYF
.	.	TRBJ2-3	TRBV27	TGTGCCAGCAGTCCGGGGTGGACCCGCTCCACAGATACGCAGTATTTT	CASSPGWTRSTDTQYF
.	once	TRBJ2-7	TRBV3-1	TGTGCCAGCAGCCAAGTGTCTTACGAGCAGTACTTC	CASSQVSYEQYF
.	.	TRBJ1-4	TRBV12-3/TRBV12-4	TGTGCCAGCAGTGCCCGGGGTTTGGGGGGGGCGGGAGAAAAACTGTTTTTT	CASSARGLGGAGEKLFF
TRBD1	few	TRBJ2-1	TRBV7-9	TGTGCCAGCAGAGTTGTCCACAGTCAGGGGACAGATGAGCAGTTCTTC	CASRVVHSQGTDEQFF
.	.	TRBJ2-7	TRBV28	TGTGCCAACCAGGGAAGGGGGTCCTACGAGCAGTACTTC	CANQGRGSYEQYF
.	.	TRBJ1-2	TRBV29-1	TGCAGCGTGAAACCAGAAGACTATGGCTACACCTTC	CSVKPEDYGYTF
TRBD2	few	TRBJ2-5	TRBV7-2	TGTGCCAGCAGCTTAACCCCCGGGGCCAGCGGGGGGGCGGGGACCCAGTACTTC	CASSLTPGASGGAGTQYF
TRBD2	many	TRBJ2-2	TRBV6-1	TGTGCCAGCTCTGAGCGGGGGGGAAACACCGGGGAGCTGTTTTTT	CASSERGGNTGELFF
.	few	TRBJ2-2	TRBV20-1	TGCAGTGCAAGAACGGGTTTGAACACCGGGGAGCTGTTTTTT	CSARTGLNTGELFF
.	few	TRBJ1-6	TRBV11-2	TGTGCCAGCAGGGCCAGGGACCTTAATTCACCCCTCCACTTT	CASRARDLNSPLHF
.	.	TRBJ2-2	TRBV6-4	TGTGCCAGCAGTGTGGCAGGGGATAGCACCGGGGAGCTGTTTTTT	CASSVAGDSTGELFF
.	once	TRBJ1-4	TRBV2	TGTGCCAGCAGTTTCAGCCTCCCGGATCAGTTCAAGGAAAAACTGTTTTTT	CASSFSLPDQFKEKLFF
.	many	TRBJ2-7	TRBV7-8	TGTGCCAGCAGCTTAGCTTCAGGAGCCTACGAGCAGTACTTC	CASSLASGAYEQYF
TRBD1	.	TRBJ2-7	TRBV29-1	TGCAGCGCACAACGAACCGGGACAGTGGGCTACGAGCAGTACTTC	CSAQRTGTVGYEQYF
TRBD1	.	TRBJ1-5	TRBV6-6	TGTGCCAGCAGGAACAGGGACAGGGGGCGAACCCAGCCCCAGCATTTT	CASRNRDRGRTQPQHF
.	few	TRBJ1-5	TRBV6-2/TRBV6-3	TGTGCCAGCAGAAAGCGACTCAAGGGGTTGGTGTTTGAGCCCCAGCATTTT	CASRKRLKGLVFEPQHF
TRBD2	.	TRBJ2-7	TRBV7-2	TGTGCCAGCAGCTTAGGACTAGCGGAGGCCTACGAGCAGTACTTC	CASSLGLAEAYEQYF
.	few	TRBJ1-1	TRBV30	TGTGCCTGGAGTCAGGGAATCACTGAAGCTTTCTTT	CAWSQGITEAFF
.	many	TRBJ1-2	TRBV12-3/TRBV12-4	TGTGCCAGCAGTTCCGACAGAACTGGCTACACCTTC	CASSSDRTGYTF
.	.	TRBJ2-5	TRBV5-5	TGTGCCAGCAGCAAAGACCTGCACAGGCAAGAGACCCAGTACTTC	CASSKDLHRQETQYF
.	.	TRBJ1-5	TRBV27	TGTGCCAGCAGTTTGATAGCGGGCAATCAGCCCCAGCATTTC	CASSLIAGNQPQHF
TRBD1	many	TRBJ1-4	TRBV7-2	TGTGCCAGCAGCCGTACGACAGGGGAAGGGACTAATGAAAAACTGTTTTTT	CASSRTTGEGTNEKLFF
TRBD2	few	TRBJ2-3	TRBV19	TGTGCCAGTAGCAACAGGGGACTAGCAGTGGATACGCAGTATTTT	CASSNRGLAVDTQYF
TRBD2	once	TRBJ2-1	TRBV7-2	TGTGCCAGCAGCTTAGACGGGACTAGCGGGGGGGCCTACGAGCAGTTCTTC	CASSLDGTSGGAYEQFF
.	many	TRBJ2-2	TRBV6-1	TGTGCCAGCAGTTCTAAAGGGGGGACCGGGGAGCTGTTTTTT	CASSSKGGTGELFF
TRBD2	.	TRBJ2-3	TRBV6-4	TGTGCCAGCAGTGGGACTAGCGGGCCAGATACGCAGTATTTT	CASSGTSGPDTQYF
.	.	TRBJ2-7	TRBV6-6	TGTGCCAGCAGTTCAACAGGTCTGTACGAGCAGTACTTC	CASSSTGLYEQYF
.	many	TRBJ2-2	TRBV7-3	TGTGCCAGCAGCTCCCGGACGGAATCGAACACCGGGGAGCTGTTTTTT	CASSSRTESNTGELFF
.	many	TRBJ2-5	TRBV7-2	TGTGCCAGCAGCTTAGTTGGGGCTGGTACCGAGACCCAGTACTTC	CASSLVGAGTETQYF
TRBD1	few	TRBJ1-4	TRBV7-9	TGTGCCAGCCGACAGGGGGCAGGTGAAAAACTGTTTTTT	CASRQGAGEKLFF
TRBD2	few	TRBJ2-5	TRBV19	TGTGCCAGTAGTTATAGCGGGGGACCTCCAGAGACCCAGTACTTC	CASSYSGGPPETQYF
TRBD1	few	TRBJ2-5	TRBV5-6	TGTGCCAGCAGCGCGACCGGACAGGGGGAAGAGACCCAGTACTTC	CASSATGQGEETQYF
TRBD1	.	TRBJ1-1	TRBV6-1	TGTGCCAGCAGGCAACAGGGGGCGAGCACTGAAGCTTTCTTT	CASRQQGASTEAFF
TRBD1	once	TRBJ1-6	TRBV14	TGTGCCAGCAGCCGACAGGGGACACCCCTCCACTTT	CASSRQGTPLHF
.	few	TRBJ1-1	TRBV12-3/TRBV12-4	TGTGCCAGCAGTTGGGGGGGAGGGAGTAGGACTGAAGCTTTCTTT	CASSWGGGSRTEAFF
.	.	TRBJ1-2	TRBV19	TGTGCCAGTAGTATCGGGCAGGGCGATGGCTACACCTTC	CASSIGQGDGYTF
.	once	TRBJ2-3	TRBV29-1	TGCAGCGTGGATAAGACCCGCCGGGATACGCCGTATTTT	CSVDKTRRDTPYF
.	many	TRBJ2-1	TRBV6-5	TGTGCCAGCAGGCGGTCCGTTTACAATGAGCAGTTCTTC	CASRRSVYNEQFF
.	.	TRBJ1-5	TRBV4-1	TGCGCCAGCAGCCAAGGTCTCGGTCAGCCCCAGCATTTT	CASSQGLGQPQHF
.	.	TRBJ2-2	TRBV11-2	TGTGCCAGCAGCCCCCGTGAAAGGGGGGCCGGGGAGCTGTTTTTT	CASSPRERGAGELFF
.	.	TRBJ2-5	TRBV5-6	TGTGCCAGCAGCTCTATCGGGGGTCAAGAGACCCAGTACTTC	CASSSIGGQETQYF
TRBD1	.	TRBJ2-7	TRBV24-1	TGTGCCACCAGTGATCCGGGACAGGCTGTGGCCGAGCAGTACTTC	CATSDPGQAVAEQYF
TRBD1	.	TRBJ1-2	TRBV4-3	TGCGCCAGCAGCCAAGGCGAGGGGGCTAGTCAGGACTATGGCTACACCTTC	CASSQGEGASQDYGYTF
.	few	TRBJ2-5	TRBV18	TGTGCCAGCTCACCACCTCGACTAGTAGAGACCCAGTACTTC	CASSPPRLVETQYF
.	.	TRBJ2-3	TRBV27	TGTGCCAGCATTTTAGCCAGGGGGGAAGATACGCAGTATTTT	CASILARGEDTQYF
.	few	TRBJ1-1	TRBV19	TGTGCCAGTAGTATCTTCCTAAACACTGAAGCTTTCTTT	CASSIFLNTEAFF
.	many	TRBJ2-2	TRBV6-5	TGTGCCAGCGGCACCGGGGAGCTGTTTTTT	CASGTGELFF
.	few	TRBJ2-3	TRBV12-3/TRBV12-4	TGTGCCAGCAATCATCCCGGCGGGCCAGATACGCAGTATTTT	CASNHPGGPDTQYF
.	few	TRBJ1-5	TRBV4-3	TGCGCCAGCAGCCAAGAGTCTGGTCCGAATAGCAATCAGCCCCAGCATTTT	CASSQESGPNSNQPQHF
.	.	TRBJ2-1	TRBV7-8	TGTGCCAGCAGCTTAGCTGAGACTAGGGACAATGAGCAGTTCTTC	CASSLAETRDNEQFF
TRBD2	few	TRBJ2-1	TRBV19	TGTGCCAGTAGTATTATCATTAGCGGGGGGTACAATGAGCAGTTCTTC	CASSIIISGGYNEQFF
.	.	TRBJ2-2	TRBV6-2/TRBV6-3	TGTGCCAGCAGCCAATTCCTCCCCGGGGAGCTGTTTTTT	CASSQFLPGELFF
.	.	TRBJ2-7	TRBV28	TGTGCCAGCAGCTACCTAAGGGGAGCCTACGAGCAGTACTTC	CASSYLRGAYEQYF
.	.	TRBJ2-5	TRBV4-3	TGCGCCTGCAGCCAGCACGGTGAGGGGACCCAGTACTTC	CACSQHGEGTQYF
.	.	TRBJ1-5	TRBV27	TGTGCCAGCAGCCGAGACCCTTCTGGGTATCAGCCCCAGCATTTT	CASSRDPSGYQPQHF
.	.	TRBJ2-5	TRBV4-1	TGCGCCAGCAGCGTCAGTTTAGCAGAGACCCAGTACTTC	CASSVSLAETQYF
TRBD2	few	TRBJ2-1	TRBV7-9	TGTGCCAGCAGCTTAGCGTCGGGGGGGGCCTCGGGCGCGGCTGAGCAGTTCTTC	CASSLASGGASGAAEQFF